These 2 T cell receptor beta chains were all obtained from the same sample, sequenced in a study of blood T cell repertoires in COVID-19. Sequenced by immunoSEQ multiplex PCR; TCRdb stores in-frame clones only, minus some. The sample lists around 400,000 clones, around 87% seen once, with about 10% in the top ten. Specimen: peripheral blood. These receptors were collected from a woman between 25 and 40 years old with COVID-19, enrolled during active disease.

V and J are TRBV24-1 and TRBJ2-1; D may be TRBD1 (6 bases). With 9 bases removed from V and 9 bases from J, the gap between germline ends came to 11 bases. This CDR3 region has 11 residues. Germline-derived CDR1 and CDR2 are KGHDR and SFDVKD. The CDR3 nucleotides read TGTGCCACCTCAAAGGGGGTTGAGCAGTTCTTC. It yields the protein CATSKGVEQFF.

The chain joins TRBV11-2 to TRBJ2-4; 13 nucleotides match TRBD2. CDR3 length: 18 amino acids. The germline gives CDR1 SGHAT, CDR2 FQNNGV. V lost 5 bases to trimming and J lost 0 bases; unmatched junction nucleotides: 7. The CDR3 reads CASSRLAGGGEAKNIQYF. CDR3 in DNA: TGTGCCAGCAGCCGACTAGCGGGAGGAGGTGAAGCCAAAAACATTCAGTACTTC.